Presented here are 21 T cell receptor beta chains from one specimen sequenced in a study of shared clonotypes between healthy human individuals. Method: immunoSEQ multiplex PCR; TCRdb's copy keeps in-frame clones and lacks some. The data show 800,000 to 1,200,000 clones, around 82% seen once. Material: memory CD4+ T cells from PBMCs. Subset meaning: CD45RA-negative fraction. The receptors were gathered from a young man in good health. Some clones in this sample may be carry-over from other donors' samples.

The chain employs TRBV5-4 and TRBJ1-2; D is uncertain. Trimming cost V 4 bases and J 4 bases, with 14 bases left between them. The germline V gene encodes CDR1 SGHNT and CDR2 YYREEE (reference sequence). The CDR3 contains 14 residues. CDR3 DNA: TGTGCCAGCAGCAACGGTGGGTCAGCCTATGGCTACACCTTC. As protein: CASSNGGSAYGYTF.

The chain uses TRBV2 and TRBJ1-1; D is ambiguous. The CDR3 loop spans 13 amino acids. Trimming cost V 4 bases and J 1 base, with 7 bases left between them. Germline assignment: CDR1 SNHLY and CDR2 FYNNEI. The CDR3 DNA follows: TGTGCCAGCAGTGTAGCCAGGAACACTGAAGCTTTCTTT. Translation gives CASSVARNTEAFF.

This clone was found many times. This same CDR3 is encoded by further DNA sequences in the sample. This chain uses TRBV9 with TRBJ1-5; D is possibly TRBD1 (5 bases). This CDR3 region has 15 residues. From germline, CDR1 is SGDLS and CDR2 YYNGEE. V was clipped by 0 bases and J by 2 bases, with 9 bases between them. The CDR3 region has the DNA TGTGCCAGCAGCGTAGACGGCAGGGGCAATCAGCCCCAGCATTTT. It yields the protein CASSVDGRGNQPQHF.

The chain couples TRBV30 to TRBJ1-2; TRBD1 matches at 10 bases. There are 14 residues in the CDR3. With 7 bases clipped from V and 4 bases from J, the junction kept 9 bases outside the gene matches. Germline V gives CDR1 GTSNPN, CDR2 SVGIG (reference sequence). This CDR3 is CAFGQGDLLYGYTF. The CDR3 DNA follows: TGTGCCTTCGGACAGGGGGATCTACTCTATGGCTACACCTTC.

There are a few counts of this clone. Other nucleotide sequences from this sample produce the same CDR3. The chain carries TRBV18 and TRBJ1-1; 8 nucleotides match TRBD1. The CDR3 runs 14 residues. V lost 3 bases, J lost 2 bases, and 2 bases stayed unmatched. The germline V gene encodes CDR1 KGHSH and CDR2 LQKENI. The CDR3 DNA is TGTGCCAGCTCACCGGGACAGGCTAACACTGAAGCTTTCTTT. Its translation is CASSPGQANTEAFF.

Only a few counts were recorded for this clone. V gene TRBV11-2 combines with J gene TRBJ1-2; TRBD1 is a possible D gene (6 bases). The CDR3 totals 15 residues. Per germline, CDR1 SGHAT and CDR2 FQNNGV. The V gene lost 5 bases and the J gene lost 7 bases, with 20 bases spanning the gap. This CDR3 is CASSPGRGGASGYTF. Here the CDR3 DNA reads TGTGCCAGCAGCCCTGGGAGAGGGGGGGCAAGTGGCTACACCTTC.

The rearrangement links TRBV30 to TRBJ1-5, with unresolved D. The CDR3 sequence is 13 residues long. The V gene's germline CDR1 is GTSNPN and CDR2 SVGIG (reference sequence). Trimming pared 0 bases from V and 4 bases from J, leaving 7 bases between. The CDR3 DNA follows: TGTGCCTGGAGTGTACAACCGAATCAGCCCCAGCATTTT. Residues: CAWSVQPNQPQHF.

The chain is built from TRBV10-1 and TRBJ2-1; 8 nucleotides line up with TRBD2. There are 15 residues in the CDR3. Germline V gives CDR1 WNHNN, CDR2 SYGVQD (reference sequence). V was clipped by 5 bases and J by 7 bases; unmatched bases: 10. Here the CDR3 DNA reads TGCGCCAGCAGTTCTACTAGCGGCAAATGGAATGAGCAGTTCTTC. Protein sequence: CASSSTSGKWNEQFF.

Comment on this clone: Distinct nucleotide sequences in the sample also encode this CDR3. The chain recombines TRBV19 with TRBJ1-4, with a weak D call TRBD1 (5 bases). This CDR3 contains 14 residues. Looked up from germline, CDR1 is LNHDA and CDR2 is SQIVND (reference sequence). V lost 5 bases, J lost 2 bases, and 9 bases lay in between. In DNA, the CDR3 is TGTGCCAGTAGTCGAGGGGCCACTAATGAAAAACTGTTTTTT. Its protein product is CASSRGATNEKLFF.

This chain connects TRBV18 to TRBJ1-4, with D unclear. The CDR3 has 13 amino acids. The ends were cut back, 4 bases at V and 8 bases at J, with 11 bases in the middle. Germline lookup yields CDR1 KGHSH and CDR2 LQKENI. The CDR3 spells CASSREGAEKLFF. The CDR3 region has the DNA TGTGCCAGCTCACGGGAGGGAGCGGAAAAACTGTTTTTT. The full variable domain, rest sourced from reference TRBV18 and TRBJ1-4, is NAGVMQNPRHLVRRRGQEARLRCSPMKGHSHVYWYRQLPEEGLKFMVYLQKENIIDESGMPKERFSAEFPKEGPSILRIQQVVRGDSAAYFCASSREGAEKLFFGSGTQLSVL.

This clone was recorded a few times. The chain uses TRBV2 and TRBJ2-5, with 7 bases identical to TRBD2. This CDR3 contains 13 residues. Germline V gene lookup returns CDR1 SNHLY and CDR2 FYNNEI. V lost 7 bases, J lost 2 bases, and 4 bases stayed unmatched. The DNA of the CDR3 is TGTGCCAGCAATCTAGCGGTACAAGAGACCCAGTACTTC. Amino acid sequence: CASNLAVQETQYF.

The chain carries TRBV6-1 and TRBJ2-7, with 8 bases identical to TRBD2. Germline CDR1 is MNHNS and CDR2 is SASEGT. The CDR3 has 15 residues. Losses at the gene ends were 2 bases for V and 0 bases for J; bases not matched to a gene: 3. The CDR3 sequence is CASSEYGRGSYEQYF. In nucleotides, the CDR3 is TGTGCCAGCAGTGAATACGGGAGGGGCTCCTACGAGCAGTACTTC.

The chain couples TRBV25-1 to TRBJ2-7; the match to TRBD2 covers 8 bases. The CDR3 has 12 residues. Germline assignment: CDR1 MGHDK and CDR2 SYGVNS. V lost 7 bases to trimming and J lost 7 bases; unmatched junction nucleotides: 6. The CDR3 sequence is CASTGKREEQYF. The CDR3, as DNA: TGTGCCAGCACGGGAAAGCGGGAGGAGCAGTACTTC.

A word on this clone: This CDR3 is also generated by other DNA sequences in the sample. The genes are TRBV18 and TRBJ1-1; D gene uncertain. Germline CDR1 reads KGHSH; CDR2 reads LQKENI. The CDR3 has 15 amino acids. Trimming cost V 6 bases and J 2 bases, with 16 bases left between them. CDR3 nucleotides: TGTGCCAGCTCCCCTCCGTCACCTGGTAACACTGAAGCTTTCTTT. Amino acids: CASSPPSPGNTEAFF.

The genes are TRBV28 and TRBJ1-3, with D possibly being TRBD1 (6 bases). Trimming shortened V by 6 bases and J by 4 bases, and 19 bases separated the two germline ends. Germline V gives CDR1 MDHEN, CDR2 SYDVKM. CDR3 length: 16 residues. In nucleotides, the CDR3 is TGTGCCAGCAGCTCAACAGGGAGAGTATTAGGAAACACCATATATTTT. Translation gives CASSSTGRVLGNTIYF.

V and J are TRBV28 and TRBJ2-5; a possible D gene is TRBD2 (6 bases). The CDR3 contains 16 residues. Germline V CDR1 and CDR2: MDHEN, SYDVKM. V lost 6 bases and J 7 bases, leaving 24 bases between the germline ends. CDR3 protein: CASRPKHDGSRVTQYF. Here the CDR3 DNA reads TGTGCCAGCAGGCCAAAGCATGACGGGAGCCGGGTGACCCAGTACTTC.

The chain has TRBV6-4 and TRBJ2-5; 9 positions match TRBD1. The V and J ends lost 6 bases and 4 bases, in that order; junction bases with no gene match: 3. The CDR3 is 13 amino acids. CDR1 and CDR2 from the germline V gene are MRHNA and SNTAGT. CDR3 loop: CASSSTGGETQYF. In nucleotides, the CDR3 is TGTGCCAGCAGCTCGACAGGGGGAGAGACCCAGTACTTC.

The V gene is TRBV6-1, the J gene TRBJ2-2; D is undetermined. The length of the CDR3 is 13 residues. Germline V gene lookup returns CDR1 MNHNS and CDR2 SASEGT. The V gene lost 2 bases and the J gene lost 7 bases, with 8 bases spanning the gap. CDR3 coding DNA: TGTGCCAGCAGTGAATATCGGGTCGGGGAGCTGTTTTTT. It is translated as CASSEYRVGELFF.

This clone has just a few counts. The genes are TRBV30 and TRBJ2-7; 7 bases map to TRBD2. The J segment lost 2 bases and the V segment lost 4 bases, leaving 14 bases of the junction unmatched. This CDR3 is built from 16 residues. Germline V gene data show CDR1 as GTSNPN and CDR2 as SVGIG (reference sequence). CDR3 sequence (DNA): TGTGCCTGGAAGGGTTCGGGGCGGGAGTGGACCTACGAGCAGTACTTC. The encoded protein is CAWKGSGREWTYEQYF.

The CDR3 DNA reads as TGTGCCAGCAGCTTAGTGACCGGGGGGGCGGGTCAGCCCCAGCATTTT. This sequence encodes CASSLVTGGAGQPQHF. The J gene is TRBJ1-5, the V gene TRBV7-8; D may be TRBD1 (6 bases). Germline CDR1 is SGHVS and CDR2 is FQNEAQ. The V gene lost 1 base and the J gene lost 6 bases, with 16 bases spanning the gap. The CDR3 length is 16 residues.

This chain joins TRBV7-3 and TRBJ2-6, with D perhaps matching TRBD2 (6 bases). CDR3 length: 18 residues. The V end was cut by 3 bases, the J end by 0 bases, with 15 bases between. The germline V gene encodes CDR1 SGHTA and CDR2 FQGTGA. CDR3 sequence: CASSFPAGPTSGANVLTF. CDR3 sequence (DNA): TGTGCCAGCAGCTTTCCAGCGGGCCCGACCTCTGGGGCCAACGTCCTGACTTTC.